Sequencing of this T cell receptor beta chain was carried out in a study of chemoradiotherapy in HPV16-positive cancers. Study information: A couple of HPV16-positive patients' cells yielded candidate HPV-specific clones and common motifs.

A word on this clone: Relative to the germline gene, one junction end is altered; a read error may explain this.

This CDR3 region has 11 residues. Germline V lookup: CDR1 SEHNR, CDR2 FQNEAQ (reference sequence). Assay used: immunoSEQ multiplex PCR; TCRdb lists only in-frame clones, some missing. The sample contains about 29,000 clones, about 93% of which appear only once. V and J are TRBV7-9 and TRBJ1-6, with D possibly being TRBD1 (6 bases). The sequencing here drew on blood, taken from a patient who underwent chemoradiotherapy. This TCR came from a human donor with HPV-associated anogenital cancer. This chain's CDR3 is CASGDARTVYF. The CDR3 DNA follows: TGTGCCAGCGGGGACGCGAGGACAGTTTACTTT. Full variable domain (rest looked up from reference TRBV7-9 and TRBJ1-6): DTGVSQNPRHKITKRGQNVTFRCDPISEHNRLYWYRQTLGQGPEFLTYFQNEAQLEKSRLLSDRFSAERPKGSFSTLEIQRTEQGDSAMYLCASGDARTVYFGNGTRLTVT.